Below, 32 T cell receptor beta chains from the same sample are listed, as sequenced in a study of cytomegalovirus exposure and HLA in healthy donors. This PCR relied on a set of 60 Vbeta primers and 13 Jbeta primers. The assay was immunoSEQ multiplex PCR, and TCRdb's table has in-frame clones only and misses some. The table includes roughly 120,000 clones, roughly 70% detected once. Sequenced material: PBMCs. The receptors originated from a woman in her seventies in good health and CMV-seropositive.

V and J are TRBV7-9 and TRBJ1-2, with no clear D. CDR3 length equals 15 residues. Trimming cost V 5 bases and J 4 bases, with 17 bases left between them. Germline-derived CDR1 and CDR2 are SEHNR and FQNEAQ (reference sequence). The CDR3: CASSPGNSPTYGYTF. The CDR3 coding sequence is TGTGCCAGCAGCCCCGGGAACAGCCCCACCTATGGCTACACCTTC. Filled out from reference TRBV7-9 and TRBJ1-2, the complete variable domain reads DTGVSQNPRHKITKRGQNVTFRCDPISEHNRLYWYRQTLGQGPEFLTYFQNEAQLEKSRLLSDRFSAERPKGSFSTLEIQRTEQGDSAMYLCASSPGNSPTYGYTFGSGTRLTVV.

A few counts support this clone. V gene TRBV15 combines with J gene TRBJ1-1; D perhaps matches TRBD1 (6 bases). CDR1 LNHNV and CDR2 YYDKDF come from the germline V gene (reference sequence). V was pared by 5 bases and J by 0 bases, with 10 bases between. CDR3 length: 14 amino acids. CDR3 sequence: CATSQGQLNTEAFF. CDR3 in DNA: TGTGCCACCAGCCAAGGACAGCTGAACACTGAAGCTTTCTTT.

The rearrangement uses TRBV19 and TRBJ2-7; D is possibly TRBD2 (6 bases). The CDR3 has 15 amino acids. CDR1 and CDR2 from the germline V gene are LNHDA and SQIVND (reference sequence). The V end was cut by 6 bases, the J end by 2 bases, with 17 bases between. CDR3 bases: TGTGCCAGTAGCCCCTCTGACGGGGGACCCTACGAGCAGTACTTC. This encodes CASSPSDGGPYEQYF.

The V gene is TRBV5-1, the J gene TRBJ1-6; the D is unclear. The germline CDR1 and CDR2 sequences are SGHRS and YFSETQ. This CDR3 has 13 residues. Trimming removed 1 base from V and 8 bases from J, with 7 bases in between. The CDR3 region is CASSLLRDSPLHF. The CDR3 DNA is TGCGCCAGCAGCTTGTTGCGGGATTCACCCCTCCACTTT.

This chain connects TRBV6-1 to TRBJ2-1; possibly TRBD1 for D (6 bases). Germline CDR1 reads MNHNS; CDR2 reads SASEGT. The CDR3 spans 14 residues. Trimming pared 10 bases from V and 2 bases from J, leaving 15 bases between. This CDR3 reads CATRLGATYNEQFF. The CDR3 DNA reads TGTGCCACCCGCCTGGGGGCCACCTACAATGAGCAGTTCTTC.

The rearrangement joins TRBV25-1 to TRBJ2-1; 7 positions agree with TRBD2. This CDR3 has 14 residues. CDR1 is MGHDK and CDR2 is SYGVNS in the germline V gene. Unmatched junction bases numbered 8, after V lost 4 bases and J lost 8 bases. CDR3 residues: CASSVQAGLDEQFF. The CDR3 DNA reads TGTGCCAGCAGTGTCCAAGCGGGGTTGGATGAGCAGTTCTTC.

This clone was picked up a small number of times. V gene TRBV19 combines with J gene TRBJ2-1; perhaps TRBD1 as D (6 bases). Trimming removed 1 base at V and 3 bases at J, with 13 bases between. Germline CDR1 is LNHDA and CDR2 is SQIVND (reference sequence). The CDR3 covers 16 residues. CDR3 amino acids: CASSIVQGSNYNEQFF. The CDR3, as DNA: TGTGCCAGTAGTATAGTACAGGGAAGTAACTACAATGAGCAGTTCTTC.

This chain links TRBV9 with TRBJ2-5, with D perhaps TRBD1 (6 bases). The germline CDR1 and CDR2 sequences are SGDLS and YYNGEE. The CDR3 has 20 amino acids. V gave up 2 bases and J gave up 1 base, with 27 bases separating them. CDR3 residues: CASSVPPGGWNTRLQETQYF. In nucleotides, the CDR3 is TGTGCCAGCAGCGTGCCCCCTGGGGGCTGGAACACCCGCCTCCAAGAGACCCAGTACTTC.

The V call is TRBV6-1, the J call TRBJ2-7; D might be TRBD1 (6 bases). The length of the CDR3 is 15 residues. The V end was cut by 0 bases, the J end by 2 bases, with 11 bases between. Germline-derived CDR1 and CDR2 are MNHNS and SASEGT. The CDR3 spells CASSEAVRGTYEQYF. CDR3 in DNA: TGTGCCAGCAGTGAAGCGGTCAGGGGAACCTACGAGCAGTACTTC.

This clone was observed a handful of times. The gene calls are TRBV7-2 and TRBJ2-6, with 9 nucleotides matching TRBD1. This CDR3 has 18 residues. The germline V gene has CDR1 SGHTA and CDR2 FQGNSA. V lost 4 bases, J lost 0 bases, and 7 bases stayed unmatched. Here the CDR3 DNA reads TGTGCCAGCAGCTCCCGGGACAGGGCCTTCTCTGGGGCCAACGTCCTGACTTTC. It codes for CASSSRDRAFSGANVLTF.

This chain links TRBV6-1 with TRBJ2-7; 10 nucleotides match TRBD1. The CDR3 totals 16 residues. Germline V gives CDR1 MNHNS, CDR2 SASEGT. After removal of 4 bases from V and 5 bases from J, the junction contained 11 bases not matched to a gene. As DNA, the CDR3 is TGTGCCAGCAGTGGGAGATCCGGGACAGGGGCCCACGAGCAGTACTTC. This sequence encodes CASSGRSGTGAHEQYF.

The chain is built from TRBV29-1 and TRBJ1-1; D possibly corresponds to TRBD1 (6 bases). CDR3 length: 13 residues. V shed 6 bases and J shed 1 base, with 12 bases lying between them. In germline, CDR1 is SQVTM, CDR2 ANQGSEA. CDR3: CSVTGQKNTEAFF. The CDR3 region has the DNA TGCAGCGTGACCGGACAGAAGAACACTGAAGCTTTCTTT. The variable domain in full, completed from reference TRBV29-1 and TRBJ1-1, reads SAVISQKPSRDICQRGTSLTIQCQVDSQVTMMFWYRQQPGQSLTLIATANQGSEATYESGFVIDKFPISRPNLTFSTLTVSNMSPEDSSIYLCSVTGQKNTEAFFGQGTRLTVV.

The chain couples TRBV2 to TRBJ1-2; 8 bases match TRBD1. Germline CDR1 is SNHLY and CDR2 is FYNNEI. This CDR3 region has 17 residues. V was pared by 5 bases and J by 3 bases, with 14 bases of the junction left unmatched. CDR3 residues: CASSLWEQGVDYYGYTF. CDR3 DNA sequence: TGTGCCAGCAGTCTTTGGGAACAGGGGGTGGATTACTATGGCTACACCTTC.

The V gene is TRBV30, the J gene TRBJ2-7, with a possible D match to TRBD1 (5 bases). In germline, CDR1 is GTSNPN, CDR2 SVGIG (reference sequence). Trimming left V 3 bases short and J 5 bases short, with 11 bases between. The CDR3 covers 12 residues. As DNA, the CDR3 is TGTGCCTGGAGCGACAGTGGAGACGAGCAGTACTTC. This encodes CAWSDSGDEQYF.

A single count supports this clone. The rearrangement links TRBV18 to TRBJ2-7; TRBD1 might be the D (5 bases). Trimming took 2 bases from V and 2 from J, leaving 13 bases between them. This CDR3 has 15 residues. Looked up from germline, CDR1 is KGHSH and CDR2 is LQKENI. CDR3 sequence reads: CASSPGRQGPYEQYF. The CDR3 region has the DNA TGTGCCAGCTCACCAGGTCGGCAGGGTCCCTACGAGCAGTACTTC.

This clone was counted a few times. This chain connects TRBV4-3 to TRBJ2-2; D may be TRBD2 (6 bases). CDR3 length: 18 residues. V lost 0 bases and J 0 bases, leaving 14 bases between the germline ends. CDR1 is LGHNA, CDR2 YSLEER, per germline. The CDR3 region is CASSQDGGTLANTGELFF. The CDR3, as DNA: TGCGCCAGCAGCCAAGATGGGGGGACGCTCGCGAACACCGGGGAGCTGTTTTTT.

This chain links TRBV30 with TRBJ1-2; D is perhaps TRBD1 (6 bases). Trimming removed 5 bases at V and 6 bases at J, with 16 bases between. CDR1 and CDR2 (germline): GTSNPN, SVGIG (reference sequence). This CDR3 is 13 amino acids long. The CDR3 here is CAWLGQKVDGYTF. Here the CDR3 DNA reads TGTGCCTGGCTTGGACAGAAGGTAGATGGCTACACCTTC.

The chain carries TRBV11-2 and TRBJ1-1, with 7 bases that match TRBD1. The CDR3 has 13 residues. Germline assignment: CDR1 SGHAT and CDR2 FQNNGV. V lost 5 bases to trimming and J lost 2 bases; unmatched junction nucleotides: 2. CDR3 coding DNA: TGTGCCAGCAGCCACAGGGGCAACACTGAAGCTTTCTTT. Protein: CASSHRGNTEAFF.

V gene TRBV2 combines with J gene TRBJ2-7, with 10 bases identical to TRBD1. Trimming took 6 bases from V and 8 from J; bases not matched to a gene: 7. CDR3 length: 13 amino acids. Germline CDR1 SNHLY, CDR2 FYNNEI. As DNA, the CDR3 is TGTGCCAGCAGCCTCGGACAGGGGGTCAAGCAGTACTTC. This translates into CASSLGQGVKQYF.

This clone was recorded only once. This chain links TRBV18 with TRBJ2-1; 7 bases map to TRBD1. The germline CDR1 and CDR2 sequences are KGHSH and LQKENI. This CDR3 has 15 amino acids. Trimming removed 2 bases from V and 7 bases from J; junction bases left unmatched: 8. The CDR3 is CASSPSIAGGNEQFF. The CDR3 nucleotides are TGTGCCAGCTCACCATCCATCGCAGGGGGAAATGAGCAGTTCTTC.

This clone was seen just once. V and J are TRBV9 and TRBJ2-2; a weak D match, TRBD2 (6 bases). The CDR3 runs to 13 residues. The V end was cut by 4 bases, the J end by 5 bases, with 9 bases between. CDR1 and CDR2 from the germline V gene are SGDLS and YYNGEE. This CDR3 reads CASSPGRTGELFF. The CDR3 DNA is TGTGCCAGCAGCCCCGGGAGAACCGGGGAGCTGTTTTTT. Drawing the rest from reference TRBV9 and TRBJ2-2, the complete variable domain is DSGVTQTPKHLITATGQRVTLRCSPRSGDLSVYWYQQSLDQGLQFLIQYYNGEERAKGNILERFSAQQFPDLHSELNLSSLELGDSALYFCASSPGRTGELFFGEGSRLTVL.

The chain links TRBV7-2 to TRBJ2-1; TRBD2 aligns across 7 bases. J gave up 5 bases and V 4 bases, and 11 bases lay outside the gene matches. CDR3 length: 16 amino acids. Germline assignment: CDR1 SGHTA and CDR2 FQGNSA. The CDR3 DNA follows: TGTGCCAGCAGCTACCAGCCGGGACTATTCAACAATGAGCAGTTCTTC. It yields the protein CASSYQPGLFNNEQFF.

The chain has TRBV7-2 and TRBJ2-1; no firm D call. The CDR3 has 15 amino acids. V lost 3 bases and J lost 0, with 9 bases in between. Looked up from germline, CDR1 is SGHTA and CDR2 is FQGNSA. Written as DNA, the CDR3 is TGTGCCAGCAGCTTTACGGAGAGCTCCTACAATGAGCAGTTCTTC. It yields the protein CASSFTESSYNEQFF.

In DNA form, the CDR3 reads TGTGCCAGCAGCCATGGGGGCTTGGGTGACAATCAGCCCCAGCATTTT. Protein product: CASSHGGLGDNQPQHF. The chain has TRBV7-9 and TRBJ1-5; tentative D call: TRBD1 (6 bases). Trimming removed 5 bases at V and 3 bases at J, with 17 bases between. The CDR3 covers 16 residues. Per germline, CDR1 SEHNR and CDR2 FQNEAQ (reference sequence).

This rearrangement joins TRBV7-9 to TRBJ1-2, with D unresolved. Germline CDR1 reads SEHNR; CDR2 reads FQNEAQ (reference sequence). The CDR3 is made up of 13 amino acids. V shed 1 base and J shed 8 bases, with 11 bases lying between them. The CDR3 loop reads CASSLEGGNGYTF. For the CDR3, the DNA is TGTGCCAGCAGCTTAGAGGGAGGAAACGGCTACACCTTC.

CDR3 sequence (DNA): TGTGCCAGCAGTGAATATGGGACAGGGAGACCTGAAGCTTTCTTT. Its translation: CASSEYGTGRPEAFF. The rearrangement uses TRBV25-1 and TRBJ1-1; 9 nucleotides match TRBD1. Trimming removed 0 bases from V and 6 bases from J; junction bases left unmatched: 5. The CDR3 consists of 15 residues. The V gene's germline CDR1 is MGHDK and CDR2 SYGVNS.

This sequence joins TRBV6-5 and TRBJ2-1; perhaps TRBD1 as D (6 bases). The CDR3 runs 14 residues. The germline V gene has CDR1 MNHEY and CDR2 SVGAGI. V dropped 6 bases and J dropped 5 bases, with 14 bases sitting between them. CDR3 nucleotide sequence: TGTGCCAGCAGCTCCGTTGGGGGCGACAATGAGCAGTTCTTC. This gives the protein CASSSVGGDNEQFF.

CDR3 residues: CASSEYQQGVRSPLHF. For the CDR3, the DNA is TGTGCCAGCAGTGAATACCAACAGGGGGTTCGATCACCCCTCCACTTT. This sequence joins TRBV25-1 and TRBJ1-6; 8 bases map to TRBD1. The CDR3 is made up of 16 amino acids. V was pared by 0 bases and J by 10 bases, with 8 bases of the junction left unmatched. Germline loops: CDR1 MGHDK, CDR2 SYGVNS.

This chain connects TRBV2 to TRBJ1-5; D is ambiguous. The V end was cut by 7 bases, the J end by 0 bases, with 16 bases between. Germline values: CDR1 SNHLY, CDR2 FYNNEI. This CDR3 is 16 amino acids long. CDR3 DNA sequence: TGTGCCAGCAAAGGCGGAGGGCGGCTTAGCAATCAGCCCCAGCATTTT. It translates to CASKGGGRLSNQPQHF.

The rearrangement links TRBV7-6 to TRBJ2-1, with TRBD2 matching over 11 bases. V was pared by 1 base and J by 6 bases, with 5 bases of the junction left unmatched. The CDR3 covers 16 residues. Germline V gives CDR1 SGHVS, CDR2 FNYEAQ. CDR3 sequence (DNA): TGTGCCAGCAGCTTAGAATTTAGCGGGGGGGCCAATGAGCAGTTCTTC. This translates into CASSLEFSGGANEQFF.

This chain joins TRBV11-2 and TRBJ1-1, with a tentative D call TRBD1 (5 bases). V lost 1 base, J lost 0 bases, and 12 bases lay in between. Germline values: CDR1 SGHAT, CDR2 FQNNGV. This CDR3 has 16 residues. The CDR3, as DNA: TGTGCCAGCAGCTTAGTGCCGGGACTTCTGAACACTGAAGCTTTCTTT. Translation: CASSLVPGLLNTEAFF.

The J gene is TRBJ1-1, the V gene TRBV11-2; 8 bases fit TRBD1. J was trimmed by 1 base and V by 7 bases; bases with no gene match: 2. The CDR3 extends over 13 amino acids. Germline-derived CDR1 and CDR2 are SGHAT and FQNNGV. The CDR3 coding sequence is TGTGCCAGCACGGGACAGGAGAACACTGAAGCTTTCTTT. Translating it yields CASTGQENTEAFF. Full variable domain (remainder filled in from reference TRBV11-2 and TRBJ1-1): EAGVAQSPRYKIIEKRQSVAFWCNPISGHATLYWYQQILGQGPKLLIQFQNNGVVDDSQLPKDRFSAERLKGVDSTLKIQPAKLEDSAVYLCASTGQENTEAFFGQGTRLTVV.